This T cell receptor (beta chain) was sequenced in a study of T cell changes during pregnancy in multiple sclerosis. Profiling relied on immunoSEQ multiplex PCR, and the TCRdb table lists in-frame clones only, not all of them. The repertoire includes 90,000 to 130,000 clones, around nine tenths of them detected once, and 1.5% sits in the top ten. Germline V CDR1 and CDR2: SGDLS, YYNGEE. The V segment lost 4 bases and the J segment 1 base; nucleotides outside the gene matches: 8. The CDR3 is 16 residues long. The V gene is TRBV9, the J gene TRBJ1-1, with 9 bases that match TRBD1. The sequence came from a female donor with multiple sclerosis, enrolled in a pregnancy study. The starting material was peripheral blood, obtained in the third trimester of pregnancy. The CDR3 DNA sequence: TGTGCCAGCAGCAACCCGGGACAGGGAACGAACACTGAAGCTTTCTTT. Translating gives CASSNPGQGTNTEAFF.